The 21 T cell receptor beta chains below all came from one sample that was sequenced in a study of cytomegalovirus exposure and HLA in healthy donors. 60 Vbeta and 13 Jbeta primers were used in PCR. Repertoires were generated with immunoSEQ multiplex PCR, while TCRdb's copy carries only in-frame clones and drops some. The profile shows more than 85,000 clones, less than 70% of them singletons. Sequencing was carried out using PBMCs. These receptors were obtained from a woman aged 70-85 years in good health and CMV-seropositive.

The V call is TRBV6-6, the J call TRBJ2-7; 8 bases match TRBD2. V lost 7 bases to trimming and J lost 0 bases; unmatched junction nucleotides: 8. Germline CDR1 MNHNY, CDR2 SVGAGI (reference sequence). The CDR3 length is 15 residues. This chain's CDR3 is CASTPRGGTSYEQYF. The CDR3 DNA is TGTGCCAGCACCCCCCGGGGGGGGACCTCCTACGAGCAGTACTTC.

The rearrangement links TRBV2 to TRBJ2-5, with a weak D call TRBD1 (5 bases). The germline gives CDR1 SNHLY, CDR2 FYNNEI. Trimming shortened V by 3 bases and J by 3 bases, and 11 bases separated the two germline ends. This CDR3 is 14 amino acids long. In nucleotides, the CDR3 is TGTGCCAGCAGTGATGGCAGGGTAAAAGAGACCCAGTACTTC. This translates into CASSDGRVKETQYF.

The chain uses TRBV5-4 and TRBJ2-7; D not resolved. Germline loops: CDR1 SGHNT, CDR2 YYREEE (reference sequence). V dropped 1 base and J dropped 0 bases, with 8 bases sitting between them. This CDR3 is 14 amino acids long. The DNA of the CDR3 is TGTGCCAGCAGCTTGTCTCTCAGCTCCTACGAGCAGTACTTC. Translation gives CASSLSLSSYEQYF. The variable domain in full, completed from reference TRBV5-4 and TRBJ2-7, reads ETGVTQSPTHLIKTRGQQVTLRCSSQSGHNTVSWYQQALGQGPQFIFQYYREEENGRGNFPPRFSGLQFPNYSSELNVNALELDDSALYLCASSLSLSSYEQYFGPGTRLTVT.

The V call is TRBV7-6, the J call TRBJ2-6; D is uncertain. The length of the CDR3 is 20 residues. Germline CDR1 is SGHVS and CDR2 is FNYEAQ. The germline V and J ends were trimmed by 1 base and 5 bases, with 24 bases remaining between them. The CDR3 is CASSLDPPTSSRARANVLTF. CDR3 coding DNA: TGTGCCAGCAGCTTAGACCCCCCCACTTCCTCTCGAGCAAGGGCCAACGTCCTGACTTTC.

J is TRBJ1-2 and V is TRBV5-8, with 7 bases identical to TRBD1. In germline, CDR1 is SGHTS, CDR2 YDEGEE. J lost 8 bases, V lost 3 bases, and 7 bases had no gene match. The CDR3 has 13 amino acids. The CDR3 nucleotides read TGTGCCAGCAGCTCCGACAGGGCGGGAGGCTACACCTTC. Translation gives CASSSDRAGGYTF.

The CDR3 bases are TGTGCCAGCAGGGGGGCGGGGGGCAACTCCTACGAGCAGTACTTC. Amino acids: CASRGAGGNSYEQYF. The chain links TRBV2 to TRBJ2-7; 8 positions match TRBD2. V lost 6 bases and J lost 0; bases outside the gene matches: 7. Germline loops: CDR1 SNHLY, CDR2 FYNNEI. The CDR3 is 15 amino acids.

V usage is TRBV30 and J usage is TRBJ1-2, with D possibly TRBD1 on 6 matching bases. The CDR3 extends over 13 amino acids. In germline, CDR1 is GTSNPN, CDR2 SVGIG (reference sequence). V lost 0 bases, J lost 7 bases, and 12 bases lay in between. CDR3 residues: CAWSVPGAVGYTF. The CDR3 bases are TGTGCCTGGAGTGTACCAGGGGCGGTTGGCTACACCTTC.

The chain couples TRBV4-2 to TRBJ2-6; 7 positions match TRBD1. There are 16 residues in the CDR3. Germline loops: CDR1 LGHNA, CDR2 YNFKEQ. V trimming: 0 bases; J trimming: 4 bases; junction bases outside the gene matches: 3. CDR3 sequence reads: CASSQETGTGANVLTF. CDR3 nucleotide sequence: TGTGCCAGCAGCCAAGAGACAGGGACCGGGGCCAACGTCCTGACTTTC.

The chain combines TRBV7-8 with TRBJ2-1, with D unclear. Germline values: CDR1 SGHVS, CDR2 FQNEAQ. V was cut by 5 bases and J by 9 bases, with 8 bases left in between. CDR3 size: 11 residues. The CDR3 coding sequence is TGTGCCAGCAGCCAATACGGTGAGCAGTTCTTC. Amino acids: CASSQYGEQFF.

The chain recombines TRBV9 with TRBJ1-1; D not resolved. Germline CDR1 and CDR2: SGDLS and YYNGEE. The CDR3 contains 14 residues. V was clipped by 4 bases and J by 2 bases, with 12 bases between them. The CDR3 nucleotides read TGTGCCAGCAGCACAACAGTTGCCAACACTGAAGCTTTCTTT. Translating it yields CASSTTVANTEAFF. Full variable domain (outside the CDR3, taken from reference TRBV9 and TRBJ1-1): DSGVTQTPKHLITATGQRVTLRCSPRSGDLSVYWYQQSLDQGLQFLIQYYNGEERAKGNILERFSAQQFPDLHSELNLSSLELGDSALYFCASSTTVANTEAFFGQGTRLTVV.

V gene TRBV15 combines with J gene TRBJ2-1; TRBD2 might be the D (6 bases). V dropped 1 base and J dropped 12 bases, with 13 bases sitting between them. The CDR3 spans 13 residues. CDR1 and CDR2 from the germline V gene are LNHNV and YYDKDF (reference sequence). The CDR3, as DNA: TGTGCCACCAGCAGAGGTGCTAGCGTGATGCAGTTCTTC. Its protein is CATSRGASVMQFF.

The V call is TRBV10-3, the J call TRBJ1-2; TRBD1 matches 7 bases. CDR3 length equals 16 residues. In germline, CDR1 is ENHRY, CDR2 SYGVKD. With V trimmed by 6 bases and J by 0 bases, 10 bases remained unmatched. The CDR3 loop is CAISGQGQSPNYGYTF. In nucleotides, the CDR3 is TGTGCCATCAGCGGGCAGGGACAGTCGCCTAACTATGGCTACACCTTC.

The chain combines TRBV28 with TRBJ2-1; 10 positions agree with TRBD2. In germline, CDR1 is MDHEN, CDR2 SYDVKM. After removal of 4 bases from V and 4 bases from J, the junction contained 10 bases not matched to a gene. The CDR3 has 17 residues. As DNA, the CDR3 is TGTGCCAGCAGTTCCGGGGTTAGCGGGGGGAATTACAATGAGCAGTTCTTC. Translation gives CASSSGVSGGNYNEQFF.

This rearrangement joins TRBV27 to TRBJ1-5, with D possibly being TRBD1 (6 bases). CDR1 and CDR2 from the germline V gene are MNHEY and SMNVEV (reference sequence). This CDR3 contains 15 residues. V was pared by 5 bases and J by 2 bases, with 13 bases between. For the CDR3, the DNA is TGTGCCAGCAGTCCCCAGGGGATAGGCAATCAGCCCCAGCATTTT. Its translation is CASSPQGIGNQPQHF.

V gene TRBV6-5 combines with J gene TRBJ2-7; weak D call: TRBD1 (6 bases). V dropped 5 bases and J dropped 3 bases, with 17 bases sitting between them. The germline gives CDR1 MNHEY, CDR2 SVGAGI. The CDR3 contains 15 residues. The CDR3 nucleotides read TGTGCCAGCAGTACCCTCCGGGACACCTTCTACGAGCAGTACTTC. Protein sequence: CASSTLRDTFYEQYF.

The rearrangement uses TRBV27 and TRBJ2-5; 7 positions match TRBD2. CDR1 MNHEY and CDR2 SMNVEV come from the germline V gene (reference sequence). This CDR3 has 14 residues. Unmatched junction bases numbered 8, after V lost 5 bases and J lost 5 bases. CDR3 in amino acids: CASSGSGVTETQYF. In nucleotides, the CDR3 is TGTGCCAGCAGTGGAAGCGGGGTGACGGAGACCCAGTACTTC.

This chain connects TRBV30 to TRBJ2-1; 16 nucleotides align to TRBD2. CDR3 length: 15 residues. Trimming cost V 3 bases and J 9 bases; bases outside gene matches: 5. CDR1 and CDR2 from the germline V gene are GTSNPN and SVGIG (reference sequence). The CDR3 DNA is TGTGCCTGGAGCCCGGGACTAGCGGGGGGGAGTGAGCAGTTCTTC. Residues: CAWSPGLAGGSEQFF.

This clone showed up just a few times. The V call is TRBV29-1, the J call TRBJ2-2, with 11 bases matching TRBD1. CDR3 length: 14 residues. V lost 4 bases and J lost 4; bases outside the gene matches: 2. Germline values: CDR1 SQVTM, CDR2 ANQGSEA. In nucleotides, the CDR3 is TGCAGCGTTGTTGGGACAGGGGGCACCGGGGAGCTGTTTTTT. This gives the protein CSVVGTGGTGELFF.

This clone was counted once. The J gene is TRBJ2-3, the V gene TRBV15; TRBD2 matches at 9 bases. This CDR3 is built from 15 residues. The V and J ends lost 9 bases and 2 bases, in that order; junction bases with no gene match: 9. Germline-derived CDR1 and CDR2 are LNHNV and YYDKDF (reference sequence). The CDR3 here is CATKGGGAVTDTQYF. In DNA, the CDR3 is TGTGCCACGAAGGGCGGGGGGGCCGTCACAGATACGCAGTATTTT.

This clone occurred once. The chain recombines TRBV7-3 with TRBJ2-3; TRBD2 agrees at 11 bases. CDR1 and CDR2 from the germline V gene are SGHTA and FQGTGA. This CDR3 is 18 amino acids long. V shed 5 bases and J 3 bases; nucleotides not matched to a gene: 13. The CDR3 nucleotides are TGTGCCAGCAGCCCCCGACCCCTAGCGGGGGGCGGGACAGATACGCAGTATTTT. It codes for CASSPRPLAGGGTDTQYF.

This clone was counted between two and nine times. CDR3 amino acids: CASSLYSRGPNEAFF. Here the CDR3 DNA reads TGTGCCAGCAGTTTATATAGTAGGGGGCCAAATGAAGCTTTCTTT. This chain joins TRBV28 and TRBJ1-1; 7 positions match TRBD1. The CDR3 consists of 15 residues. Germline-derived CDR1 and CDR2 are MDHEN and SYDVKM. With V trimmed by 1 base and J by 7 bases, 9 bases remained unmatched.